Listed below are T cell receptor beta chains from one sample, sequenced in a study of cytomegalovirus exposure and HLA in healthy donors. The table came from immunoSEQ multiplex PCR; TCRdb's copy has only in-frame clones and leaves some out. Of under 200,000 clones listed, approximately 87% were seen once; the top ten hold 5.7%. The sample comprised PBMCs. The receptors stem from a woman in her 30s in good health and CMV-seronegative. Both conserved end residues are part of each CDR3. Each record gives: V gene, J gene, D gene, clone size, CDR3 protein, CDR3 DNA. A D gene is named only where the DNA matches it firmly. Clone size is stated in some rows and not others, as once, few, many or a class when expanded.

v_call: TRBV18; j_call: TRBJ1-1; d_call: -; clone_size: -; cdr3_aa: CASSPDLNTEAFF; cdr3_nt: TGTGCCAGCTCACCGGACCTGAACACTGAAGCTTTCTTT
v_call: TRBV4-2; j_call: TRBJ1-2; d_call: -; clone_size: once; cdr3_aa: CASSQVEGGYTF; cdr3_nt: TGTGCCAGCAGCCAAGTTGAGGGGGGCTACACCTTC
v_call: TRBV18; j_call: TRBJ2-7; d_call: -; clone_size: -; cdr3_aa: CASSVGRYSYEQYF; cdr3_nt: TGTGCCAGCTCAGTCGGACGGTACTCCTACGAGCAGTACTTC
v_call: TRBV5-1; j_call: TRBJ2-1; d_call: -; clone_size: -; cdr3_aa: CASSSLVNVDNEQFF; cdr3_nt: TGCGCCAGTTCCTCTTTGGTCAACGTTGACAATGAGCAGTTCTTC
v_call: TRBV27; j_call: TRBJ1-4; d_call: -; clone_size: -; cdr3_aa: CASSPKAGRLYEKLFF; cdr3_nt: TGTGCCAGCAGCCCTAAAGCTGGGCGGCTCTATGAAAAACTGTTTTTT
v_call: TRBV6-1; j_call: TRBJ2-5; d_call: -; clone_size: -; cdr3_aa: CASRGTLPRKGTQYF; cdr3_nt: TGTGCCAGCAGAGGGACCCTACCCAGAAAAGGGACCCAGTACTTC
v_call: TRBV4-3; j_call: TRBJ2-4; d_call: TRBD2; clone_size: -; cdr3_aa: CASSQVGEGQNIQYF; cdr3_nt: TGCGCCAGCAGCCAAGTGGGGGAGGGCCAAAACATTCAGTACTTC
v_call: TRBV30; j_call: TRBJ1-2; d_call: -; clone_size: -; cdr3_aa: CAWSDGAGYGYTF; cdr3_nt: TGTGCCTGGAGTGATGGCGCTGGCTATGGCTACACCTTC
v_call: TRBV7-9; j_call: TRBJ2-5; d_call: TRBD2; clone_size: -; cdr3_aa: CASSGIAGGSQETQYF; cdr3_nt: TGTGCCAGCAGCGGAATAGCGGGGGGGAGCCAAGAGACCCAGTACTTC
v_call: TRBV5-1; j_call: TRBJ2-6; d_call: -; clone_size: -; cdr3_aa: CASSLQGTGANVLTF; cdr3_nt: TGCGCCAGCAGCTTGCAGGGGACTGGGGCCAACGTCCTGACTTTC
v_call: TRBV11-1; j_call: TRBJ2-5; d_call: -; clone_size: -; cdr3_aa: CASSLGGTQYF; cdr3_nt: TGTGCCAGCAGCTTAGGGGGGACCCAGTACTTC
v_call: TRBV5-3; j_call: TRBJ1-2; d_call: -; clone_size: -; cdr3_aa: CASWGQKLGTPSNGYTF; cdr3_nt: TGTGCCAGTTGGGGCCAAAAGCTTGGGACTCCTAGCAATGGCTACACCTTC
v_call: TRBV6-4; j_call: TRBJ2-7; d_call: -; clone_size: -; cdr3_aa: CASRGGTEYIYEQYF; cdr3_nt: TGTGCCAGCAGGGGGGGGACAGAGTATATCTACGAGCAGTACTTC
v_call: TRBV9; j_call: TRBJ2-2; d_call: -; clone_size: -; cdr3_aa: CASTPVGNTGELFF; cdr3_nt: TGTGCCAGCACCCCGGTGGGGAACACCGGGGAGCTGTTTTTT
v_call: TRBV27; j_call: TRBJ2-3; d_call: TRBD2; clone_size: few; cdr3_aa: CASSLLAGDTQYF; cdr3_nt: TGTGCCAGCAGTTTATTAGCGGGAGATACGCAGTATTTT
v_call: TRBV6-1; j_call: TRBJ2-1; d_call: -; clone_size: -; cdr3_aa: CASSADTGPYNEQFF; cdr3_nt: TGTGCCAGCAGCGCCGACACGGGGCCCTACAATGAGCAGTTCTTC
v_call: TRBV2; j_call: TRBJ2-1; d_call: TRBD2; clone_size: -; cdr3_aa: CASSTRLAGLTSYNEQFF; cdr3_nt: TGTGCCAGCAGTACCCGACTAGCGGGGCTCACATCCTACAATGAGCAGTTCTTC
v_call: TRBV6-1; j_call: TRBJ2-1; d_call: -; clone_size: -; cdr3_aa: CASNEQGGFGGEQFF; cdr3_nt: TGTGCCAGCAATGAACAAGGGGGTTTTGGGGGTGAGCAGTTCTTC
v_call: TRBV2; j_call: TRBJ2-2; d_call: -; clone_size: -; cdr3_aa: CASSEKNTGELFF; cdr3_nt: TGTGCCAGCAGTGAGAAGAACACCGGGGAGCTGTTTTTT
v_call: TRBV7-2; j_call: TRBJ2-5; d_call: TRBD1; clone_size: -; cdr3_aa: CASSLANRGGETQYF; cdr3_nt: TGTGCCAGCAGCTTAGCCAACAGGGGTGGAGAGACCCAGTACTTC
v_call: TRBV4-1; j_call: TRBJ1-3; d_call: -; clone_size: once; cdr3_aa: CASSQGGEGVGNTIYF; cdr3_nt: TGCGCCAGCAGCCAAGGTGGGGAGGGGGTCGGAAACACCATATATTTT
v_call: TRBV29-1; j_call: TRBJ2-3; d_call: -; clone_size: -; cdr3_aa: CSVAGDTDTQYF; cdr3_nt: TGCAGCGTTGCAGGGGACACAGATACGCAGTATTTT
v_call: TRBV28; j_call: TRBJ1-5; d_call: -; clone_size: -; cdr3_aa: CASSVTYQPQHF; cdr3_nt: TGTGCCAGCAGCGTCACCTATCAGCCCCAGCATTTT
v_call: TRBV7-9; j_call: TRBJ1-2; d_call: -; clone_size: once; cdr3_aa: CASSLNKVNYGYTF; cdr3_nt: TGTGCCAGCAGCTTAAATAAGGTTAACTATGGCTACACCTTC
v_call: TRBV9; j_call: TRBJ1-2; d_call: -; clone_size: few; cdr3_aa: CASSPPGQGTNYGYTF; cdr3_nt: TGTGCCAGCAGCCCTCCGGGACAAGGGACTAACTATGGCTACACCTTC
v_call: TRBV29-1; j_call: TRBJ1-1; d_call: -; clone_size: few; cdr3_aa: CSVQVNTEAFF; cdr3_nt: TGCAGCGTCCAGGTGAACACTGAAGCTTTCTTT
v_call: TRBV27; j_call: TRBJ2-2; d_call: -; clone_size: -; cdr3_aa: CASSVKRGNTGELFF; cdr3_nt: TGTGCCAGCAGTGTTAAAAGGGGGAACACCGGGGAGCTGTTTTTT
v_call: TRBV28; j_call: TRBJ2-7; d_call: -; clone_size: few; cdr3_aa: CASKEGGTVTYEQYF; cdr3_nt: TGTGCCAGCAAAGAGGGAGGGACAGTAACCTACGAGCAGTACTTC
v_call: TRBV7-9; j_call: TRBJ2-7; d_call: -; clone_size: -; cdr3_aa: CASSLPLGPEQYF; cdr3_nt: TGTGCCAGCAGCTTACCCCTTGGACCCGAGCAGTACTTC
v_call: TRBV14; j_call: TRBJ1-2; d_call: -; clone_size: -; cdr3_aa: CASSLDSGRYGYTF; cdr3_nt: TGTGCCAGCAGCCTAGACTCCGGGCGCTATGGCTACACCTTC
v_call: TRBV19; j_call: TRBJ1-2; d_call: -; clone_size: few; cdr3_aa: CASSRVDSMARGYTF; cdr3_nt: TGTGCCAGTAGCCGAGTGGATTCCATGGCACGTGGCTACACCTTC
v_call: TRBV4-3; j_call: TRBJ2-3; d_call: -; clone_size: once; cdr3_aa: CASSHLLGEDSTDTQYF; cdr3_nt: TGCGCCAGCAGCCACTTACTGGGGGAGGACAGCACAGATACGCAGTATTTT
v_call: TRBV5-1; j_call: TRBJ1-5; d_call: TRBD1; clone_size: -; cdr3_aa: CASSSGQGNQPQHF; cdr3_nt: TGCGCCAGCAGCTCGGGACAGGGGAATCAGCCCCAGCATTTT
v_call: TRBV27; j_call: TRBJ1-1; d_call: -; clone_size: -; cdr3_aa: CASSLRGPRTTEAFF; cdr3_nt: TGTGCCAGCAGTTTGCGGGGTCCGCGGACCACTGAAGCTTTCTTT
v_call: TRBV12-1; j_call: TRBJ2-7; d_call: -; clone_size: once; cdr3_aa: CATHPLEQYF; cdr3_nt: TGTGCCACCCACCCCCTCGAGCAGTACTTC
v_call: TRBV7-9; j_call: TRBJ1-4; d_call: TRBD1; clone_size: -; cdr3_aa: CASSRTGINEKLFF; cdr3_nt: TGTGCCAGCAGCCGGACAGGGATTAATGAAAAACTGTTTTTT
v_call: TRBV5-4; j_call: TRBJ2-5; d_call: TRBD2; clone_size: -; cdr3_aa: CASSFGGMASGSETQYF; cdr3_nt: TGTGCCAGCAGCTTCGGGGGGATGGCTAGCGGGAGTGAGACCCAGTACTTC
v_call: TRBV4-3; j_call: TRBJ1-2; d_call: -; clone_size: -; cdr3_aa: CASSQITGGSYGYTF; cdr3_nt: TGCGCCAGCAGCCAAATCACAGGAGGCTCCTATGGCTACACCTTC
v_call: TRBV5-4; j_call: TRBJ2-7; d_call: -; clone_size: -; cdr3_aa: CASSLGGGEQYF; cdr3_nt: TGTGCCAGCAGCTTGGGGGGTGGCGAGCAGTACTTC
v_call: TRBV6-6; j_call: TRBJ1-2; d_call: TRBD1; clone_size: -; cdr3_aa: CASSYTLQGAADGYTF; cdr3_nt: TGTGCCAGCAGTTACACACTTCAGGGGGCGGCTGATGGCTACACCTTC
v_call: TRBV27; j_call: TRBJ1-4; d_call: -; clone_size: -; cdr3_aa: CASSTSTGLNEKLFF; cdr3_nt: TGTGCCAGCAGTACGTCAACAGGGCTCAATGAAAAACTGTTTTTT
v_call: TRBV28; j_call: TRBJ2-7; d_call: -; clone_size: once; cdr3_aa: CASRGLLDMVYEQYF; cdr3_nt: TGTGCCAGCAGGGGGCTGCTAGACATGGTATACGAGCAGTACTTC
v_call: TRBV6-5; j_call: TRBJ1-5; d_call: -; clone_size: -; cdr3_aa: CASRDAGGAGQPQHF; cdr3_nt: TGTGCCAGCCGCGACGCGGGGGGCGCAGGTCAGCCCCAGCATTTT
v_call: TRBV7-2; j_call: TRBJ1-1; d_call: TRBD1; clone_size: -; cdr3_aa: CASSLPRGRVTEAFF; cdr3_nt: TGTGCCAGCAGCTTACCCAGGGGGAGGGTCACTGAAGCTTTCTTT
v_call: TRBV5-1; j_call: TRBJ2-2; d_call: TRBD1; clone_size: -; cdr3_aa: CASSVDRGSTGELFF; cdr3_nt: TGCGCCAGCAGCGTCGACAGGGGAAGCACCGGGGAGCTGTTTTTT
v_call: TRBV6-5; j_call: TRBJ2-5; d_call: TRBD1; clone_size: once; cdr3_aa: CASSSDRGEETQYF; cdr3_nt: TGTGCCAGCAGTTCCGACAGGGGAGAAGAGACCCAGTACTTC
v_call: TRBV7-9; j_call: TRBJ2-3; d_call: TRBD2; clone_size: -; cdr3_aa: CASSSKSGGNTDTQYF; cdr3_nt: TGTGCCAGCAGCTCTAAAAGCGGGGGGAACACAGATACGCAGTATTTT
v_call: TRBV10-1; j_call: TRBJ1-1; d_call: -; clone_size: -; cdr3_aa: CASTRTNRNTEAFF; cdr3_nt: TGCGCCAGTACGAGGACAAACCGGAACACTGAAGCTTTCTTT
v_call: TRBV9; j_call: TRBJ2-7; d_call: -; clone_size: -; cdr3_aa: CASSPDNYYEQYF; cdr3_nt: TGTGCCAGCAGCCCTGACAACTACTACGAGCAGTACTTC
v_call: TRBV5-6; j_call: TRBJ1-1; d_call: -; clone_size: -; cdr3_aa: CASSFRQINTEAFF; cdr3_nt: TGTGCCAGCAGCTTCCGACAGATTAACACTGAAGCTTTCTTT
v_call: TRBV2; j_call: TRBJ2-7; d_call: -; clone_size: -; cdr3_aa: CASSEPRRSYEQYF; cdr3_nt: TGTGCCAGCAGTGAACCCCGGAGATCCTACGAGCAGTACTTC
v_call: TRBV27; j_call: TRBJ1-2; d_call: TRBD1; clone_size: -; cdr3_aa: CASRTTGEFYGYTF; cdr3_nt: TGTGCCAGCAGAACGACAGGGGAGTTTTATGGCTACACCTTC
v_call: TRBV6-6; j_call: TRBJ2-2; d_call: TRBD2; clone_size: -; cdr3_aa: CASKQGLAGGGELFF; cdr3_nt: TGTGCCAGCAAGCAAGGACTAGCGGGAGGGGGGGAGCTGTTTTTT
v_call: TRBV7-2; j_call: TRBJ1-1; d_call: -; clone_size: once; cdr3_aa: CASSGLGTGTEAFF; cdr3_nt: TGTGCCAGCAGCGGGTTGGGGACGGGGACTGAAGCTTTCTTT
v_call: TRBV2; j_call: TRBJ2-7; d_call: TRBD2; clone_size: -; cdr3_aa: CAGHGLATYEQYF; cdr3_nt: TGTGCCGGGCACGGACTAGCCACATACGAGCAGTACTTC
v_call: TRBV7-9; j_call: TRBJ2-2; d_call: TRBD2; clone_size: -; cdr3_aa: CASRPGGPTGELFF; cdr3_nt: TGTGCCAGCAGACCGGGAGGGCCCACCGGGGAGCTGTTTTTT
v_call: TRBV7-2; j_call: TRBJ2-7; d_call: -; clone_size: -; cdr3_aa: CASSLGRDIGAYEQYF; cdr3_nt: TGTGCCAGCAGCTTAGGTCGGGACATAGGAGCCTACGAGCAGTACTTC
v_call: TRBV19; j_call: TRBJ2-7; d_call: -; clone_size: once; cdr3_aa: CASSIRGWPEQYF; cdr3_nt: TGTGCCAGTAGTATCCGGGGCTGGCCCGAGCAGTACTTC
v_call: TRBV7-8; j_call: TRBJ2-2; d_call: -; clone_size: -; cdr3_aa: CASSLGAGNTGELFF; cdr3_nt: TGTGCCAGCAGCTTAGGGGCCGGGAACACCGGGGAGCTGTTTTTT